The rows below give T cell receptor beta chains drawn from one sample of a study of cytomegalovirus exposure and HLA in healthy donors. TCRdb keeps only in-frame clones here, not all; method: immunoSEQ multiplex PCR. The sample lists 160,000 or so clones; 81% were seen once. The sample was PBMCs. The receptors here all came from a middle-aged man in good health and CMV-seropositive. Both conserved end residues are part of each CDR3. Each record gives: clone size, V gene, J gene, D gene, CDR3 DNA, CDR3 protein. A D gene is named only where the DNA matches it firmly. The listing skips clone size in some rows; elsewhere it reads once, few, many or a size class.

clone size: NA; V gene: TRBV9; J gene: TRBJ2-2; D gene: NA; CDR3 DNA: TGTGCCAGCAGCGTAGGGGCCAGGGGGAACACCGGGGAGCTGTTTTTT; CDR3 protein: CASSVGARGNTGELFF
clone size: NA; V gene: TRBV4-3; J gene: TRBJ2-2; D gene: TRBD2; CDR3 DNA: TGCGCCAGCAGCCAAGACCCCTCACTAGCGGGAGTTCGTACCGGGGAGCTGTTTTTT; CDR3 protein: CASSQDPSLAGVRTGELFF
clone size: NA; V gene: TRBV28; J gene: TRBJ2-7; D gene: TRBD2; CDR3 DNA: TGTGCCAGCAGTAATATAGCGGGGGCACCCTACGAGCAGTACTTC; CDR3 protein: CASSNIAGAPYEQYF
clone size: NA; V gene: TRBV25-1; J gene: TRBJ2-2; D gene: TRBD2; CDR3 DNA: TGTGCCAGCAGTGAACCGAGGCTTGCTAGCGGGAGTTCCGGGGAGCTGTTTTTT; CDR3 protein: CASSEPRLASGSSGELFF
clone size: NA; V gene: TRBV29-1; J gene: TRBJ2-1; D gene: TRBD2; CDR3 DNA: TGCAGCGTAGCCGGGACTAGCGGGAGAGGCGGGTACAATGAGCAGTTCTTC; CDR3 protein: CSVAGTSGRGGYNEQFF
clone size: NA; V gene: TRBV5-6; J gene: TRBJ2-7; D gene: TRBD2; CDR3 DNA: TGTGCCAGCAGCAGGACTAGCGGTTACGAGCAGTACTTC; CDR3 protein: CASSRTSGYEQYF
clone size: once; V gene: TRBV6-5; J gene: TRBJ2-1; D gene: TRBD2; CDR3 DNA: TGTGCCAGCAGTGGACTAGCGGTCTACAATGAGCAGTTCTTC; CDR3 protein: CASSGLAVYNEQFF
clone size: NA; V gene: TRBV19; J gene: TRBJ2-1; D gene: NA; CDR3 DNA: TGTGCCAGTAGTATAGTTCCCCCTAGGAATGAGCAGTTCTTC; CDR3 protein: CASSIVPPRNEQFF
clone size: NA; V gene: TRBV7-2; J gene: TRBJ2-7; D gene: TRBD2; CDR3 DNA: TGTGCCAGCAGCATCGCCCCTCCCGCAGCGGGATTACCCTACGAGCAGTACTTC; CDR3 protein: CASSIAPPAAGLPYEQYF
clone size: NA; V gene: TRBV18; J gene: TRBJ1-2; D gene: TRBD1; CDR3 DNA: TGTGCCAGCTCACCTACACAGGGGAAAGCTAACTATGGCTACACCTTC; CDR3 protein: CASSPTQGKANYGYTF
clone size: NA; V gene: TRBV11-2; J gene: TRBJ1-2; D gene: NA; CDR3 DNA: TGTGCCAGCAGCTTAGATCTAACCGGGGGTGGTCGGATCTTC; CDR3 protein: CASSLDLTGGGRIF
clone size: NA; V gene: TRBV5-1; J gene: TRBJ2-2; D gene: NA; CDR3 DNA: TGCGCCAGCAGCCCCCTCGACACCGGGGAGCTGTTTTTT; CDR3 protein: CASSPLDTGELFF
clone size: NA; V gene: TRBV10-3; J gene: TRBJ1-5; D gene: NA; CDR3 DNA: TGTGCCACCCAGACAGTTAGCAATCAGCCCCAGCATTTT; CDR3 protein: CATQTVSNQPQHF
clone size: NA; V gene: TRBV7-9; J gene: TRBJ2-5; D gene: NA; CDR3 DNA: TGTGCCAGCAGCCGAGCAATAGCGGCCAAGGGAGAGACCCAGTACTTC; CDR3 protein: CASSRAIAAKGETQYF
clone size: NA; V gene: TRBV5-1; J gene: TRBJ1-2; D gene: TRBD1; CDR3 DNA: TGCGCCAGCAGCTTGGGACAGGGAAACTATGGCTACACCTTC; CDR3 protein: CASSLGQGNYGYTF
clone size: few; V gene: TRBV6-1; J gene: TRBJ2-1; D gene: TRBD1; CDR3 DNA: TGTGCCAGCAGTGGGCTGCCGGGACAGGGGCACAATGAGCAGTTCTTC; CDR3 protein: CASSGLPGQGHNEQFF
clone size: once; V gene: TRBV12-2; J gene: TRBJ1-3; D gene: NA; CDR3 DNA: TGTGCAAGTCGCTTAGCGGGCAGGGCGCGAAACACCATATATTTT; CDR3 protein: CASRLAGRARNTIYF
clone size: NA; V gene: TRBV6-1; J gene: TRBJ1-2; D gene: NA; CDR3 DNA: TGTGCCAGCAGTGAAGCGACTATGTACTATGGCTACACCTTC; CDR3 protein: CASSEATMYYGYTF
clone size: NA; V gene: TRBV7-9; J gene: TRBJ1-5; D gene: NA; CDR3 DNA: TGTGCCAGCAGCACCCAGGGGCAGGGGCCTCAGCCCCAGCATTTT; CDR3 protein: CASSTQGQGPQPQHF
clone size: NA; V gene: TRBV19; J gene: TRBJ2-7; D gene: NA; CDR3 DNA: TGTGCCAGTAGTATAGTGCCAGGCTACGAGCAGTACTTC; CDR3 protein: CASSIVPGYEQYF